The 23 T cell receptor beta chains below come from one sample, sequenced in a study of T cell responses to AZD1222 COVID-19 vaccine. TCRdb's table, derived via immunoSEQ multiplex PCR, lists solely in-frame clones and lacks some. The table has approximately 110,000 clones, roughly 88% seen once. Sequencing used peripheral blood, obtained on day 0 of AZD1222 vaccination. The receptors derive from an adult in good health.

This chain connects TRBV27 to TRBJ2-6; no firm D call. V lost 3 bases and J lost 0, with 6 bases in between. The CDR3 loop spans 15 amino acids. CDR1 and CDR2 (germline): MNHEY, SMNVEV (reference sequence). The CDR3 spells CASSFRSSGANVLTF. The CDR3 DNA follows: TGTGCCAGCAGTTTCCGATCCTCTGGGGCCAACGTCCTGACTTTC.

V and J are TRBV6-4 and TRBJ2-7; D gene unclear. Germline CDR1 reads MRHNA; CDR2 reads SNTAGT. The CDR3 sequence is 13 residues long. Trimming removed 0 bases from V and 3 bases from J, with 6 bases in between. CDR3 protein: CASSDSGFYEQYF. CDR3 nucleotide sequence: TGTGCCAGCAGTGACTCTGGCTTCTACGAGCAGTACTTC.

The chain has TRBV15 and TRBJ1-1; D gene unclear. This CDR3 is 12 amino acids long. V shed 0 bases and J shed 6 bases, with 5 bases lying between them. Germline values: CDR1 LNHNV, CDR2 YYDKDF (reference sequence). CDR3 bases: TGTGCCACCAGCAGAGACGGGGCTGAAGCTTTCTTT. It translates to CATSRDGAEAFF.

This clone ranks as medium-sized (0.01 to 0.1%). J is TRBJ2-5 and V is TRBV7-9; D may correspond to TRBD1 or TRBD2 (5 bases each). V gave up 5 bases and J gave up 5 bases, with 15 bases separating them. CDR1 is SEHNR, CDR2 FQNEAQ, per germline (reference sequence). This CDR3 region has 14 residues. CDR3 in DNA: TGTGCCAGCAGCACGGGGCAGGCGTGGGAGACCCAGTACTTC. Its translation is CASSTGQAWETQYF.

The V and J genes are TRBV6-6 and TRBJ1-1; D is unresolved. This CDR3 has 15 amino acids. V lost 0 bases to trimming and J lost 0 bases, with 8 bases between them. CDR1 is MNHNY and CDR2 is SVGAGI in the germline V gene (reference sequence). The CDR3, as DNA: TGTGCCAGCAGTTACTCTTACCCTTTGAACACTGAAGCTTTCTTT. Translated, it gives CASSYSYPLNTEAFF.

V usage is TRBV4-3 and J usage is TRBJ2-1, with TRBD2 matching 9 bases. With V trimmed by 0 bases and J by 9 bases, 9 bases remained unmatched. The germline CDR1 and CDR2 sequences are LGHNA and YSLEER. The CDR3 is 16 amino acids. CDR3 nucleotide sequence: TGCGCCAGCAGCCAAGATCGGGCGGGGGGGCCTGGTGAGCAGTTCTTC. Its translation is CASSQDRAGGPGEQFF.

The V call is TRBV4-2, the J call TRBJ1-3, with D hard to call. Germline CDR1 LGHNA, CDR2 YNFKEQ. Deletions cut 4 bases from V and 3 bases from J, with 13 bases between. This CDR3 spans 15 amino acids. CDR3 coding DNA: TGTGCCAGCAGCCGGACGCATGAGCTTGGAAACACCATATATTTT. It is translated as CASSRTHELGNTIYF.

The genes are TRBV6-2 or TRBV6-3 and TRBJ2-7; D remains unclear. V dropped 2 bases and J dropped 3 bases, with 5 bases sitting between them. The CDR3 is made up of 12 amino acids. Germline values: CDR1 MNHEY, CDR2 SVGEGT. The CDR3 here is CASSYGIYEQYF. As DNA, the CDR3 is TGTGCCAGCAGTTACGGGATCTACGAGCAGTACTTC.

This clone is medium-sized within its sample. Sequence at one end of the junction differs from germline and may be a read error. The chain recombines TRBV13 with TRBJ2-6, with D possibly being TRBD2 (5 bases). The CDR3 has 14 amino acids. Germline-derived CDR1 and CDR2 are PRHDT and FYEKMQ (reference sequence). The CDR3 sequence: CASKARGGSNVLTF. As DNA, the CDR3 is TGTGCCAGCAAGGCCCGGGGTGGGTCCAACGTCCTGACTTTC.

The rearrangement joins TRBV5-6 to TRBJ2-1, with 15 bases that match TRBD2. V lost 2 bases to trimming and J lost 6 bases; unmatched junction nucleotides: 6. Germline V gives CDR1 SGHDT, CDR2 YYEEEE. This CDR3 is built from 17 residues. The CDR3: CASSFPGLAGGRNEQFF. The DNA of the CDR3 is TGTGCCAGCAGCTTTCCGGGACTAGCGGGGGGTCGCAATGAGCAGTTCTTC.

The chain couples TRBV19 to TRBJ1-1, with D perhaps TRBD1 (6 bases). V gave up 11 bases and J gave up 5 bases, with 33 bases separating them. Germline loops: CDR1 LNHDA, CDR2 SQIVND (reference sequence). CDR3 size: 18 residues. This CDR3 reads CASTPRSVQGFPGTEAFF. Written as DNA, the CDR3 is TGTGCCTCCACCCCCCGCAGCGTACAGGGCTTTCCCGGGACTGAAGCTTTCTTT.

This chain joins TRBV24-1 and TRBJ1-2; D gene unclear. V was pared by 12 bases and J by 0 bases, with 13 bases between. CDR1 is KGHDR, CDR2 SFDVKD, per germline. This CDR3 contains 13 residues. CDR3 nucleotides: TGTGCCCCCTTCGGAGGCCCTAACTATGGCTACACCTTC. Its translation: CAPFGGPNYGYTF.

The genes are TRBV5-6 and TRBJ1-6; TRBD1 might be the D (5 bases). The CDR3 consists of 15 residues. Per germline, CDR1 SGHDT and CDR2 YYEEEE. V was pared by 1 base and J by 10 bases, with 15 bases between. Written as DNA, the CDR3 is TGTGCCAGCAGCTTGTGGGGCAGGGTAGAGTCACCCCTCCACTTT. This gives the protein CASSLWGRVESPLHF.

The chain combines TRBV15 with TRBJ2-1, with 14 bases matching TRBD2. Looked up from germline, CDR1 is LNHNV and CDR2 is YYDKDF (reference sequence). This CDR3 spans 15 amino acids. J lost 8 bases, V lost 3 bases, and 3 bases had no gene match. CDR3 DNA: TGTGCCACCAGCAGGACTAGCGGGGGGGCCCATGAGCAGTTCTTC. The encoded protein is CATSRTSGGAHEQFF. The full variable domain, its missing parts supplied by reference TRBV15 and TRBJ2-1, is DAMVIQNPRYQVTQFGKPVTLSCSQTLNHNVMYWYQQKSSQAPKLLFHYYDKDFNNEADTPDNFQSRRPNTSFCFLDIRSPGLGDTAMYLCATSRTSGGAHEQFFGPGTRLTVL.

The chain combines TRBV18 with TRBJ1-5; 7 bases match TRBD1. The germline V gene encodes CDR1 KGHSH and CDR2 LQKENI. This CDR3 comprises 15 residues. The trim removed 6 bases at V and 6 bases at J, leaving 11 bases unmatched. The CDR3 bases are TGTGCCAGCTCCGAATATAGGGGGCTGAGTCAGCCCCAGCATTTT. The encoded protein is CASSEYRGLSQPQHF.

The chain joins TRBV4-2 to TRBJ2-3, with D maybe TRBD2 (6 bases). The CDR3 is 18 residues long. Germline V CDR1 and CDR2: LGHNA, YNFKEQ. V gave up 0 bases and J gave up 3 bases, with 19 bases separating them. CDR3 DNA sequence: TGTGCCAGCAGCCAAGATTACGATATGGGGGGTTGGACAGATACGCAGTATTTT. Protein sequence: CASSQDYDMGGWTDTQYF.

CDR3 protein: CASSQARTAQTVYGYTF. The CDR3 region has the DNA TGTGCCAGCAGCCAAGCCCGGACAGCCCAAACAGTCTATGGCTACACCTTC. The chain couples TRBV4-2 to TRBJ1-2; weak D call: TRBD1 (6 bases). Trimming pared 1 base from V and 4 bases from J, leaving 19 bases between. Per germline, CDR1 LGHNA and CDR2 YNFKEQ. The CDR3 loop spans 17 amino acids.

As DNA, the CDR3 is TGCGCCAGCAGCCCGGGACAGGGTCTTCCTGGGGCCAACGTCCTGACTTTC. Its translation: CASSPGQGLPGANVLTF. V usage is TRBV4-3 and J usage is TRBJ2-6; 9 bases line up with TRBD1. Germline trimming cut 4 bases from V and 2 bases from J; bases unmatched to any gene: 6. The CDR3 length is 17 residues. Germline CDR1 is LGHNA and CDR2 is YSLEER.

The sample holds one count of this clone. This CDR3 reads CASSPRDSGREKLFF. The CDR3 nucleotides read TGCGCCAGCAGCCCCCGGGACTCCGGAAGGGAAAAACTGTTTTTT. V usage is TRBV4-1 and J usage is TRBJ1-4, with a weak D call TRBD1 (5 bases). This CDR3 contains 15 residues. The V gene's germline CDR1 is MGHRA and CDR2 YSYEKL. Trimming took 4 bases from V and 8 from J, leaving 17 bases between them.

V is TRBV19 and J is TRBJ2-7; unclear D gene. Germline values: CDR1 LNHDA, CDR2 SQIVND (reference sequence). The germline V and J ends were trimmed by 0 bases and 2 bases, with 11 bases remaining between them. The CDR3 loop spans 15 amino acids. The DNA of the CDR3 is TGTGCCAGTAGTATAGATAGGCAAGGGCCCTACGAGCAGTACTTC. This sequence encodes CASSIDRQGPYEQYF.

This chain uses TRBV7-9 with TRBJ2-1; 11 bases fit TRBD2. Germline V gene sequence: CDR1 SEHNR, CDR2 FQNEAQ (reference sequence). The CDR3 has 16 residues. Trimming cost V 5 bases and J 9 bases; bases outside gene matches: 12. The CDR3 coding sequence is TGTGCCAGCAGCACTTTAGCGGGGGGGCCCCTCGGTGAGCAGTTCTTC. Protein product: CASSTLAGGPLGEQFF.

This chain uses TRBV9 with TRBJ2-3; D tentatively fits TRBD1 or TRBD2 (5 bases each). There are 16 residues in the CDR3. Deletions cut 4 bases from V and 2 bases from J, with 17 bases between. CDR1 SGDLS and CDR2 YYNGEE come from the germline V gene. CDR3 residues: CASSRSWGFVTDTQYF. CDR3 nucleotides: TGTGCCAGCAGCCGTAGTTGGGGGTTCGTCACAGATACGCAGTATTTT.

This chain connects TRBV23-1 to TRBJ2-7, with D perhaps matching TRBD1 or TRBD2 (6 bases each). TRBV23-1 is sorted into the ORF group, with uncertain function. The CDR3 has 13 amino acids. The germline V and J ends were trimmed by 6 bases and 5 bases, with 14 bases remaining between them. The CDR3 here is CASSLSGGDEQYF. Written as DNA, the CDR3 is TGCGCCAGCAGCCTCTCCGGGGGCGACGAGCAGTACTTC.